This record covers a single T cell receptor beta chain. The table lists this clone with a count of one. The antigen this receptor binds is unknown. Base qualities were left out, and no much larger clone turns up one base away. This record belongs to a study of vaccination effects on CD4 cells after COVID-19 (dated by TCRdb to 2021 to 2024). For the study in its entirety: Participants received two doses of either the BNT162b2 or the mRNA-1273 mRNA SARS-CoV-2 vaccine. SARS-CoV-2 spike-specific CD4+ TCR repertoires were compared before and after mRNA vaccination in COVID-19 convalescent patients and in infection-naive vaccine recipients. A total of 10 COVID-19 convalescent patients and a handful of SARS-CoV-2-naive healthy vaccine recipients were included in the full study. Cultures from other donors in the study were sequenced using the Oncomine TCR Beta short-read assay on an Illumina iSeq 100.

The method was the immunoSEQ multiplex PCR assay. DNA from the CD4+ T cells that had been cultured and isolated underwent TCR beta CDR3 sequencing. The original methods were these. The analysis removed non-productive TCR sequences, trimmed reads to the CDR3 region, and retained only CDR3s that were 7 or more amino acids long. Antigen-specific clonotypes were identified using the MANAFEST web app by comparison of expansion in peptide wells against reference cultures. To count as positive, a clone had to show expansion at FDR<0.05 compared with the reference and with all other wells, an odds ratio above 5, and a frequency above 0.1% in two replicate wells. A clonotype was called cross-reactive if it was significantly expanded both in SARS-CoV-2 spike wells and in at least one common cold coronavirus spike condition. Levenshtein distance calculated with the stringdist R package was used to assess CDR3 similarity, and unrooted trees were constructed with ape in R 3.6.1. The clones in this table, taken by TCRdb from immuneACCESS, are in-frame only. Not every clone is retained; where verified, under half of the shortfall comes from an unresolved V gene, and the cause of the rest is unknown. The V and J calls and clone size come from that table; D and trimming were worked out from the DNA. A total of tens of thousands of clones appear in this sample, about 65% of them only once. Of the sample, 3.5% to 4.5% falls within the top ten clones.

The CDR3 numbers 16 residues from cysteine through phenylalanine. Only the CDR3 portion is preserved as DNA: 48 bases, with reading frame beginning at the first base. Looking up the germline V gene yields CDR1 SGHTA and CDR2 FQGTGA. V is pared back by 4 bases and J by 4 bases, with 14 bases lying between the germline termini. The ViraFEST assay stimulated PBMC with viral peptide pools and then used TCR sequencing to identify antigen-specific CD4+ T cell clonotypes by expansion. After approximately 11 days of culture, CD4+ T cells were isolated with the EasySep CD4+ T cell isolation kit. The absence of prior SARS-CoV-2 infection in healthy vaccine recipients was confirmed by negative nucleocapsid antibodies before and after vaccination. Each well held 2 million to 2.5 million PBMC cultured in IMDM containing approximately 5.3% human AB serum, about 10 IU/ml IL-2 and gentamicin, along with around 9.4 ug/ml peptides. Half of the culture medium was replaced with fresh IL-2-containing medium on days 3 and 7. Unless noted otherwise, every peptide stimulation condition was grown in triplicate wells. PBMC were separated from whole blood using Ficoll-Paque Plus gradient centrifugation and were then either cryopreserved at -140C or used fresh. The spike proteins of SARS-CoV-2 and of the common cold coronaviruses HCoV-NL63, HCoV-OC43 and HCoV-229E were spanned by overlapping peptide pools. The QIAamp micro DNA kit was used to extract genomic DNA from the cultured CD4+ T cells.

Summary of the overall study and its limitations: The study was limited by a small number of convalescent patients and lacked early post-infection timepoints. In healthy vaccine recipients, vaccine-induced clones were almost all SARS-CoV-2 mono-reactive, with only 1 of 255 cross-reactive with common cold coronaviruses. Marked clonal contraction was observed in both infection-induced and vaccine-induced clones at late post-vaccination timepoints, consistent with waning T cell responses.

The sequence joins TRBV7-3 to TRBJ2-6, with a tentative D call of TRBD1 or TRBD2, each matching 5 bases. The sample consisted of CD4+ T cells from PBMCs cultured with HCoV-OC43 spike peptides, taken before COVID-19 vaccination. According to the study, the label for this sample's cell subset or site signals: HCoV-OC43 spike overlapping peptide pool stimulation. This receptor was identified in a human donor who received a COVID-19 vaccine. At the DNA level, the sequence is TGTGCCAGCAGCTGGGGACGTCCTGGGGGGGCCAACGTCCTGACTTTC. The resulting protein is CASSWGRPGGANVLTF. With all but the CDR3 taken from the reference TRBV7-3 and TRBJ2-6 genes, the full variable domain is: GAGVSQTPSNKVTEKGKYVELRCDPISGHTALYWYRQSLGQGPEFLIYFQGTGAADDSGLPNDRFFAVRPEGSVSTLKIQRTERGDSAVYLCASSWGRPGGANVLTFGAGSRLTVL.